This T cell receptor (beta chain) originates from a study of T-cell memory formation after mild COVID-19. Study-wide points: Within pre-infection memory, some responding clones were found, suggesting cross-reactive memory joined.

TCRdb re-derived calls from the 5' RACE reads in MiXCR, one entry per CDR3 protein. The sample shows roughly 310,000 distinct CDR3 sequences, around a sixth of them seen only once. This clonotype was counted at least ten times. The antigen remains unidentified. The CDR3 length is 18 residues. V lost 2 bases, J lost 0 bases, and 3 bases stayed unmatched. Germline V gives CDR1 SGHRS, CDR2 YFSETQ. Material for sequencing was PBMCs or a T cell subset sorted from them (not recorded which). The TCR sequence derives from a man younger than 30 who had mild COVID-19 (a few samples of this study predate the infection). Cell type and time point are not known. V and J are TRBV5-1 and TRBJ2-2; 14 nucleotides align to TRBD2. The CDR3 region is CASSFGTSGGPNTGELFF. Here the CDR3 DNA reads TGCGCCAGCAGCTTCGGGACTAGCGGGGGTCCGAACACCGGGGAGCTGTTTTTT. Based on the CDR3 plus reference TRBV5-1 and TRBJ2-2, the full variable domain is KAGVTQTPRYLIKTRGQQVTLSCSPISGHRSVSWYQQTPGQGLQFLFEYFSETQRNKGNFPGRFSGRQFSNSRSEMNVSTLELGDSALYLCASSFGTSGGPNTGELFFGEGSRLTVL.